This TCR beta chain was captured in a study of T cell repertoires in cytomegalovirus infection. TCRdb reprocessed the reads with MiXCR, giving one entry per CDR3 protein. This table has fewer than 150,000 distinct CDR3 sequences, 30% to 35% appearing once. Study conclusions and caveats: Dominant in the ex vivo response were TCR beta clonotypes restricted by HLA-C and specific for CMV. Of the TCR beta families, the public ones yielded a cumulative frequency that identified carriers of CMV plus the relevant HLA.

Trimming took off 2 bases at V and 3 bases at J, with 16 bases between the two ends. Germline CDR1 SGHTA, CDR2 FQGNSA. This CDR3 is 16 amino acids long. This clonotype was detected a few times. Its antigen is currently unknown. This clonotype originated in a human donor in good health (CMV status not recorded). Some clones in this sample may be carry-over from other donors' samples. The V and J genes are TRBV7-2 and TRBJ2-5; no clear D gene. This specimen consisted of CD8+ T cells from cultured PBMCs, obtained from culture after CMV antigen stimulation. The CDR3 DNA reads TGTGCCAGCAGCTTAATCCCCCAGCCTACTAAAGAGACCCAGTACTTC. It yields the protein CASSLIPQPTKETQYF.